Below, 16 T cell receptor beta chains from the same sample are listed, as sequenced in a study of blood T cell repertoires in COVID-19. The table came from immunoSEQ multiplex PCR; TCRdb's copy has only in-frame clones and leaves some out. Counted here are under 30,000 clones, about 80% occurring once; the ten biggest clones make up 35% to 55%. Sequencing was carried out using peripheral blood. All receptors derive from a woman in her seventies with acute or convalescent COVID-19.

This clone was seen a handful of times. The rearrangement joins TRBV7-2 to TRBJ1-5, with D hard to call. Germline CDR1 reads SGHTA; CDR2 reads FQGNSA. V shed 2 bases and J shed 1 base, with 9 bases lying between them. The CDR3 has 15 amino acids. CDR3 in DNA: TGTGCCAGCAGCTTAACAGCATCGAGCAATCAGCCCCAGCATTTT. It encodes CASSLTASSNQPQHF.

J is TRBJ2-2 and V is TRBV3-1 (or the pseudogene TRBV3-2), with D perhaps TRBD1 (6 bases). The CDR3 is 13 amino acids. Germline CDR1 and CDR2: LGHDT and YNNKEL (reference sequence). The CDR3 sequence: CATGQGNTGELFF. The CDR3 coding sequence is TGTGCGACAGGTCAGGGGAACACCGGGGAGCTGTTTTTT.

The genes are TRBV19 and TRBJ2-2; 9 positions agree with TRBD2. The ends lost 3 bases at V and 2 bases at J; junction bases unmatched: 7. The CDR3 is 17 amino acids. Germline V gene data show CDR1 as LNHDA and CDR2 as SQIVND (reference sequence). The CDR3, as DNA: TGTGCCAGTAGTATTAGGGCGGGACTAGCCAACACCGGGGAGCTGTTTTTT. Translation: CASSIRAGLANTGELFF.

The chain uses TRBV12-3 or TRBV12-4 and TRBJ1-6; a weak D match, TRBD1 (6 bases). V lost 6 bases, J lost 14 bases, and 17 bases lay in between. The CDR3 is 13 amino acids. The CDR3 DNA sequence: TGTGCCAGCAGCGAGAAGGCGGGGGCCTCCCTCCACTTT. Residues: CASSEKAGASLHF.

V is TRBV9 and J is TRBJ2-3; 8 bases match TRBD2. V lost 0 bases and J lost 0; bases outside the gene matches: 3. CDR1 SGDLS and CDR2 YYNGEE come from the germline V gene. This CDR3 spans 16 amino acids. The CDR3: CASSVGAGGSTDTQYF. The CDR3, as DNA: TGTGCCAGCAGCGTAGGGGCGGGAGGTAGCACAGATACGCAGTATTTT.

The rearrangement links TRBV19 to TRBJ2-1; 10 bases line up with TRBD2. With 7 bases clipped from V and 0 bases from J, the junction kept 21 bases outside the gene matches. Per the germline V gene, CDR1 is LNHDA and CDR2 is SQIVND (reference sequence). This CDR3 is 21 amino acids long. CDR3: CASNQNQGSGGPTSSYNEQFF. The DNA of the CDR3 is TGTGCCAGTAACCAAAACCAGGGTAGCGGGGGGCCAACTAGCTCCTACAATGAGCAGTTCTTC. The full variable domain, rest sourced from reference TRBV19 and TRBJ2-1, is DGGITQSPKYLFRKEGQNVTLSCEQNLNHDAMYWYRQDPGQGLRLIYYSQIVNDFQKGDIAEGYSVSREKKESFPLTVTSAQKNPTAFYLCASNQNQGSGGPTSSYNEQFFGPGTRLTVL.

The chain combines TRBV5-8 with TRBJ2-1; no firm D call. The CDR3 totals 15 residues. V was clipped by 1 base and J by 0 bases, with 8 bases between them. The germline gives CDR1 SGHTS, CDR2 YDEGEE. Here the CDR3 reads CASSLLRISYNEQFF. The CDR3 DNA reads as TGTGCCAGCAGCTTGTTGCGAATCTCCTACAATGAGCAGTTCTTC.

This clone was recorded only once. The V call is TRBV27, the J call TRBJ2-5; D possibly corresponds to TRBD1 (5 bases). This CDR3 has 11 amino acids. The V and J ends lost 4 bases and 5 bases respectively, with 5 bases between them. CDR1 is MNHEY and CDR2 is SMNVEV in the germline V gene (reference sequence). The CDR3 protein is CASSSGETQYF. CDR3 nucleotides: TGTGCCAGCAGTTCAGGGGAGACCCAGTACTTC.

V gene TRBV28 combines with J gene TRBJ1-2; TRBD1 aligns across 8 bases. This CDR3 comprises 14 residues. The germline gives CDR1 MDHEN, CDR2 SYDVKM. V trimming: 5 bases; J trimming: 8 bases; junction bases outside the gene matches: 10. CDR3 DNA: TGTGCCAGCAGTAGAGGACAGGGAGGGGGAGGCTACACCTTC. The encoded protein is CASSRGQGGGGYTF.

The chain links TRBV18 to TRBJ2-1; 7 bases agree with TRBD2. V lost 2 bases, J lost 9 bases, and 10 bases stayed unmatched. The CDR3 is 15 amino acids. Per the germline V gene, CDR1 is KGHSH and CDR2 is LQKENI. The CDR3 coding sequence is TGTGCCAGCTCACCATTGAGGGCCAGGGAGGGTGAGCAGTTCTTC. It translates to CASSPLRAREGEQFF.

The chain carries TRBV29-1 and TRBJ2-3, with 12 nucleotides matching TRBD2. The germline CDR1 and CDR2 sequences are SQVTM and ANQGSEA. The CDR3 consists of 17 residues. Unmatched junction bases numbered 9, after V lost 3 bases and J lost 2 bases. CDR3 amino acids: CSVDGTGTSGSTDTQYF. Here the CDR3 DNA reads TGCAGCGTTGATGGGACAGGGACTAGCGGGTCCACAGATACGCAGTATTTT.

The chain joins TRBV7-2 to TRBJ2-7; the match to TRBD2 covers 7 bases. The ends lost 6 bases at V and 2 bases at J; junction bases unmatched: 7. Germline lookup yields CDR1 SGHTA and CDR2 FQGNSA. The length of the CDR3 is 14 residues. CDR3 in amino acids: CASSQGRGPYEQYF. The DNA for the CDR3 is TGTGCCAGCAGTCAAGGGAGGGGACCCTACGAGCAGTACTTC.

The V gene is TRBV5-6, the J gene TRBJ2-1, with 9 bases matching TRBD2. CDR3 length equals 16 residues. The junction had 10 bases not matched to a gene; V was cut back by 4 bases and J by 5 bases. From germline, CDR1 is SGHDT and CDR2 YYEEEE. CDR3 nucleotide sequence: TGTGCCAGCAGCAAGCGGCTAGCGGGGATCCACAATGAGCAGTTCTTC. As protein: CASSKRLAGIHNEQFF. Together with reference TRBV5-6 and TRBJ2-1, the CDR3 gives the full variable domain: DAGVTQSPTHLIKTRGQQVTLRCSPKSGHDTVSWYQQALGQGPQFIFQYYEEEERQRGNFPDRFSGHQFPNYSSELNVNALLLGDSALYLCASSKRLAGIHNEQFFGPGTRLTVL.

The chain employs TRBV19 and TRBJ2-1; 10 bases match TRBD1. The CDR3 loop spans 15 amino acids. V was pared by 5 bases and J by 8 bases, with 9 bases of the junction left unmatched. Looked up from germline, CDR1 is LNHDA and CDR2 is SQIVND (reference sequence). This CDR3 reads CASSHPGQGFHEQFF. The CDR3, as DNA: TGTGCCAGTAGTCACCCGGGACAGGGGTTTCATGAGCAGTTCTTC.

This chain uses TRBV3-1 (or the pseudogene TRBV3-2) with TRBJ2-7, with 11 bases fitting TRBD1. J lost 6 bases, V lost 3 bases, and 7 bases had no gene match. Looked up from germline, CDR1 is LGHDT and CDR2 is YNNKEL (reference sequence). The CDR3 spans 15 residues. CDR3 in DNA: TGTGCCAGCAGCCATGGGACAGGGGGATCTTCCGAGCAGTACTTC. Translating gives CASSHGTGGSSEQYF.

This chain uses TRBV28 with TRBJ1-1; D uncertain. Germline loops: CDR1 MDHEN, CDR2 SYDVKM. V shed 2 bases and J shed 2 bases, with 6 bases lying between them. This CDR3 has 13 residues. The CDR3 sequence is CASSLRRNTEAFF. The DNA for the CDR3 is TGTGCCAGCAGTTTAAGGAGAAACACTGAAGCTTTCTTT. Looking up the rest from reference TRBV28 and TRBJ1-1 gives the full variable domain: DVKVTQSSRYLVKRTGEKVFLECVQDMDHENMFWYRQDPGLGLRLIYFSYDVKMKEKGDIPEGYSVSREKKERFSLILESASTNQTSMYLCASSLRRNTEAFFGQGTRLTVV.